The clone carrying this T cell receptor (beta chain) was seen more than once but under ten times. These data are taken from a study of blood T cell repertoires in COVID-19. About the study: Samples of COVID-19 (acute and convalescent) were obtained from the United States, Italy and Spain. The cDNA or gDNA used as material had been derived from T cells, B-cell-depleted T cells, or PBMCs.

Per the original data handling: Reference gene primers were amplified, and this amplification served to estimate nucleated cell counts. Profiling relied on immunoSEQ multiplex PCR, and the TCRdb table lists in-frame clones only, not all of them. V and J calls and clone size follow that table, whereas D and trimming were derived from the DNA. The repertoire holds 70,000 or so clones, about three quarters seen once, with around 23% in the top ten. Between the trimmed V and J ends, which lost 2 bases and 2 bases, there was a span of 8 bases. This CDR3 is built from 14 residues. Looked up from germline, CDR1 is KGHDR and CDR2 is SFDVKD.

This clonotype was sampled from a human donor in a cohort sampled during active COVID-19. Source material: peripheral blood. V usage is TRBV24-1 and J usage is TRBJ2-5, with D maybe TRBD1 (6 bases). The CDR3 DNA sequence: TGTGCCACCAGTGATTCGGACAGACAAGAGACCCAGTACTTC. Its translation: CATSDSDRQETQYF.